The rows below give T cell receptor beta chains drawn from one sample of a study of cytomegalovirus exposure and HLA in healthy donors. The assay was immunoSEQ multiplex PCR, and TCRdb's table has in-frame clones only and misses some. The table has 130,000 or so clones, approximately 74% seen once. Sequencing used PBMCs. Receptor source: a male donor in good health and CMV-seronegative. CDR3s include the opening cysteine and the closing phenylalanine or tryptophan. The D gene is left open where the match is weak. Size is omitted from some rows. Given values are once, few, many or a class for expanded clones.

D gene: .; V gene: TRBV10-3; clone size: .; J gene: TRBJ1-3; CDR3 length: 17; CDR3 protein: CAISESGVRLSGNTIYF; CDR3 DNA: TGTGCCATCAGTGAGTCGGGCGTTCGTCTCTCTGGAAACACCATATATTTT
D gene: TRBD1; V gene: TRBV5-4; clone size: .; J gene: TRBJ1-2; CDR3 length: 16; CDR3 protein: CASSLGTGGFQDGYTF; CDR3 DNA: TGTGCCAGCAGCTTGGGGACAGGGGGTTTTCAAGATGGCTACACCTTC
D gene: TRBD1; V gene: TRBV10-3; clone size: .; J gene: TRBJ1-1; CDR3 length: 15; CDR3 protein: CAISEDRGRGTEAFF; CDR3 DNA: TGTGCCATCAGCGAGGACAGGGGGCGAGGAACTGAAGCTTTCTTT
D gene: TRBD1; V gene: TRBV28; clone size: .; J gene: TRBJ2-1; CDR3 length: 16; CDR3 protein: CASSRTGTSSYNEQFF; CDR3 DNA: TGTGCCAGCAGTCGGACAGGGACGAGCTCCTACAATGAGCAGTTCTTC
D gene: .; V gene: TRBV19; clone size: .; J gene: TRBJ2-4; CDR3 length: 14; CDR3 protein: CASEGRLAKNIQYF; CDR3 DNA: TGTGCCAGCGAGGGGAGGTTGGCCAAAAACATTCAGTACTTC
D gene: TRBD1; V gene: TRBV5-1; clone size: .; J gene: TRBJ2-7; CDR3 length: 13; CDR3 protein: CASSGDSVYEQYF; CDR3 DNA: TGCGCCAGCAGCGGGGACAGCGTCTACGAGCAGTACTTC
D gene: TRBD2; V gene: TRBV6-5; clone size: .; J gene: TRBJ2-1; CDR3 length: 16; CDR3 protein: CASSWSSGSSYNEQFF; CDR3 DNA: TGTGCCAGCAGTTGGTCTAGCGGCAGCTCCTACAATGAGCAGTTCTTC
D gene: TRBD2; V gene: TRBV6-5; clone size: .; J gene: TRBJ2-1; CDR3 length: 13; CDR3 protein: CASRAGGLSWQFF; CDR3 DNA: TGTGCCAGCAGAGCGGGGGGGCTGAGTTGGCAGTTCTTC
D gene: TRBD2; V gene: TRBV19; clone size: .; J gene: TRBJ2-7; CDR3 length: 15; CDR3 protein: CASTPRPAGTYEQYF; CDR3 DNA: TGTGCCAGTACCCCCAGACCAGCGGGGACTTACGAGCAGTACTTC
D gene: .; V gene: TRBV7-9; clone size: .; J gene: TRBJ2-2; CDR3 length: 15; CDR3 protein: CASTGEKDNTGELFF; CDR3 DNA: TGTGCCAGCACCGGAGAGAAGGATAACACCGGGGAGCTGTTTTTT
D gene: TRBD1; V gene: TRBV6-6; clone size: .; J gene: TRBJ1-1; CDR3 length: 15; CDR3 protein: CASSYPETGETEAFF; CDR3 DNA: TGTGCCAGCAGTTACCCCGAAACAGGGGAAACTGAAGCTTTCTTT
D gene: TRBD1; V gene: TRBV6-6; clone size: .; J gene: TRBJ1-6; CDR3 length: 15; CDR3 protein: CASIRGQQYNSPLHF; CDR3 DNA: TGTGCCAGCATCAGGGGACAGCAATATAATTCACCCCTCCACTTT
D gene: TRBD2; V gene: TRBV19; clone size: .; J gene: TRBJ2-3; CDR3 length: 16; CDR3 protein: CASSTSGTSGTYTQYF; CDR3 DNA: TGTGCCAGTAGTACCTCCGGGACTAGCGGGACGTATACGCAGTATTTT
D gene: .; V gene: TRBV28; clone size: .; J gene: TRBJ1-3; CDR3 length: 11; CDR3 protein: CASSSGTRKYF; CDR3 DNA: TGTGCCAGCAGTTCCGGGACAAGGAAATATTTT
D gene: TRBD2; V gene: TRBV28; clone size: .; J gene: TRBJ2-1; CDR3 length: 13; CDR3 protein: CATGLAGRNEQFF; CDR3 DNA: TGTGCCACGGGACTAGCGGGAAGGAATGAGCAGTTCTTC
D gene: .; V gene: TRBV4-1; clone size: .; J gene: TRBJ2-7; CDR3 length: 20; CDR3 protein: CASSQGVTDKDHLYTYEQYF; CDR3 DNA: TGCGCCAGCAGCCAAGGGGTCACAGACAAGGATCACCTCTATACCTACGAGCAGTACTTC
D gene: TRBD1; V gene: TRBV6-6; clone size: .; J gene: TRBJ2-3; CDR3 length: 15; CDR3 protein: CASRYRDRESDTQYF; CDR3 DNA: TGTGCCAGCAGATACCGGGACAGGGAGTCCGATACGCAGTATTTT
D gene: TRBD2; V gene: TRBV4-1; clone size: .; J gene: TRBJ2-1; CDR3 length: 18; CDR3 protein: CASSPGLAGVGSYNEQFF; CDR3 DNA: TGCGCCAGCAGCCCCGGACTAGCGGGAGTGGGGTCCTACAATGAGCAGTTCTTC
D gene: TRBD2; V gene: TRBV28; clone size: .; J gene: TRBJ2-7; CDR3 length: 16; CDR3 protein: CASRGLPGTSGYEQYF; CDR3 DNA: TGTGCCAGCAGGGGGCTTCCGGGGACTAGCGGGTACGAGCAGTACTTC
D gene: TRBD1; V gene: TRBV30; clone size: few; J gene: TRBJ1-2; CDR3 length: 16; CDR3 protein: CAWSATDRDFGYGYTF; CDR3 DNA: TGTGCCTGGAGTGCAACCGACAGGGATTTTGGCTATGGCTACACCTTC
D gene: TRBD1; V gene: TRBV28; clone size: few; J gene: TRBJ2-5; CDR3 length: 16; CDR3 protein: CASSSDEQGAGETQYF; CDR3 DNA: TGTGCCAGCAGTTCAGACGAACAGGGGGCAGGAGAGACCCAGTACTTC
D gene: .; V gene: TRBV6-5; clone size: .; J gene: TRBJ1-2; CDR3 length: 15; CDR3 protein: CASSSLFRQGEGYTF; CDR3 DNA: TGTGCCAGCAGTTCCCTATTCCGGCAGGGTGAAGGCTACACCTTC
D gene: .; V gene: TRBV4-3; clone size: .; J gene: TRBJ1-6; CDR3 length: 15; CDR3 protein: CASSQGRDHNSPLHF; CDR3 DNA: TGCGCCAGCAGCCAAGGGAGGGACCACAATTCACCCCTCCACTTT
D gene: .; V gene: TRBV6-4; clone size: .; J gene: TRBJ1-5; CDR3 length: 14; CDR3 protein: CASSVDSLAGPQHF; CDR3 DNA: TGTGCCAGCAGTGTGGACAGTCTCGCGGGGCCCCAGCATTTT
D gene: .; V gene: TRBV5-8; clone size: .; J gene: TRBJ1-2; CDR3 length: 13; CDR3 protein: CASSTRGQGGYTF; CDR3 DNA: TGTGCCAGCAGCACCAGGGGACAAGGCGGCTACACCTTC
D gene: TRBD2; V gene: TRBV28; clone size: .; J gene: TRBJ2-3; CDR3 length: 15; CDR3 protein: CASNRSGGTTDTQYF; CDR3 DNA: TGTGCCAGCAACCGCAGCGGGGGTACAACAGATACGCAGTATTTT
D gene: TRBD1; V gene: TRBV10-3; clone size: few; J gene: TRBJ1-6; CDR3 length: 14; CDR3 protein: CAISEPTGASPLHF; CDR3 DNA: TGTGCCATCAGTGAGCCGACAGGGGCTTCACCCCTCCACTTT
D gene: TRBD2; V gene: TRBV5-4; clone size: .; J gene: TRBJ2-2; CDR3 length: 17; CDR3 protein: CASSLGPSGRRTGELFF; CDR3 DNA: TGTGCCAGCAGCTTGGGCCCTAGCGGGAGACGCACCGGGGAGCTGTTTTTT
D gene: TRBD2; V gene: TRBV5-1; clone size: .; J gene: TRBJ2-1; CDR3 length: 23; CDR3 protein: CASSLERSQGLKLAGGSYNEQFF; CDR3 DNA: TGCGCCAGCAGCTTGGAGAGGAGCCAGGGTTTAAAACTAGCGGGAGGGTCCTACAATGAGCAGTTCTTC
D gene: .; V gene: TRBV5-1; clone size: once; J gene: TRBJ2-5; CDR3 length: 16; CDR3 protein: CASSLGDSTYQETQYF; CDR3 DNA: TGCGCCAGCAGCTTGGGAGACAGCACCTACCAAGAGACCCAGTACTTC
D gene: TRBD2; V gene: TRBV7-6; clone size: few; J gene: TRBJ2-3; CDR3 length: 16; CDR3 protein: CASSQFAGEGADTQYF; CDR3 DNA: TGTGCCAGCAGCCAATTTGCGGGAGAAGGCGCAGATACGCAGTATTTT